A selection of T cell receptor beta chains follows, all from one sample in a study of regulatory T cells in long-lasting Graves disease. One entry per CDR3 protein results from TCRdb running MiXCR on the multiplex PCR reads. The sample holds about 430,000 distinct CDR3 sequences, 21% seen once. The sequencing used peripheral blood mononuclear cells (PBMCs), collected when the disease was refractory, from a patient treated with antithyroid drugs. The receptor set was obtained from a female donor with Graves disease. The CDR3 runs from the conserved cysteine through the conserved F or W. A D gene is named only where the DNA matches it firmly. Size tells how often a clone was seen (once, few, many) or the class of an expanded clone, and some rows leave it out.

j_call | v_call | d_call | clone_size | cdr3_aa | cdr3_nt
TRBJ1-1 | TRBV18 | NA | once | CASSPISGADTEAFF | TGTGCCAGCTCACCAATATCAGGGGCAGACACTGAAGCTTTCTTT
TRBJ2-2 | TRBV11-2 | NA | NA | CASSRGYRRNTGELFF | TGTGCCAGCAGCCGGGGCTACAGGAGGAACACCGGGGAGCTGTTTTTT
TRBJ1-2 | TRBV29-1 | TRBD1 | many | CSVPEGDRFHGYTF | TGCAGCGTACCAGAGGGGGACAGGTTCCATGGCTACACCTTC
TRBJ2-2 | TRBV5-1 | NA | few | CASSLNGQNTGELFF | TGCGCCAGCAGCTTGAATGGTCAGAACACCGGGGAGCTGTTTTTT
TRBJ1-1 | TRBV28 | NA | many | CASSPRGSTGAFF | TGTGCCAGCAGTCCCCGGGGAAGCACGGGAGCTTTCTTT
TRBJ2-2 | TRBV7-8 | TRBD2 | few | CASSLEIAGGYTGELFF | TGTGCCAGCAGCTTGGAGATAGCGGGAGGTTATACCGGGGAGCTGTTTTTT
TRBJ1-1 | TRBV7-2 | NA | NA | CASSRVWGMNTEAFF | TGTGCCAGCAGCCGAGTTTGGGGGATGAACACTGAAGCTTTCTTT
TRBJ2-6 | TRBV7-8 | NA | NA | CASSLNSFRGVRGSVSGANVLTF | TGTGCCAGCAGCTTAAATTCTTTTCGCGGGGTACGGGGTTCAGTCTCTGGGGCCAACGTCCTGACTTTC
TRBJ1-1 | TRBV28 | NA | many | CASSSGGEEYTEAFF | TGTGCCAGCAGTTCGGGGGGGGAGGAGTACACTGAAGCTTTCTTT
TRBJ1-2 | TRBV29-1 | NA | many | CSAFRVQKNYGYTF | TGCAGCGCTTTCCGGGTCCAAAAAAACTATGGCTACACCTTC
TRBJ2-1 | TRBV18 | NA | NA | CASSPRDMYNEQFF | TGTGCCAGCTCACCCCGGGACATGTACAATGAGCAGTTCTTC
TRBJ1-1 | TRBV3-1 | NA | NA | CASSQDGGTWSAGSAEAFF | TGTGCCAGCAGCCAAGATGGAGGGACTTGGAGTGCAGGGAGCGCTGAAGCTTTCTTT
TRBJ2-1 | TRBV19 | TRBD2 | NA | CASQISAGGPYNEQFF | TGTGCCAGTCAAATCTCAGCGGGAGGGCCCTACAATGAGCAGTTCTTC
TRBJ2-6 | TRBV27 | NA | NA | CASKKGGVVSGANVLTF | TGTGCCAGCAAAAAAGGGGGGGTTGTCTCTGGGGCCAACGTCCTGACTTTC
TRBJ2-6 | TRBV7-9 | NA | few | CASSLGFIDRNLSGANVLTF | TGTGCCAGCAGCTTAGGCTTTATCGACAGGAACCTCTCTGGGGCCAACGTCCTGACTTTC
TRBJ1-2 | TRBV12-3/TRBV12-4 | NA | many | CASSPEDSPNYGYTF | TGTGCCAGCAGCCCTGAGGACAGCCCTAACTATGGCTACACCTTC
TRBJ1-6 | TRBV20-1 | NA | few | CSALLRRDRLSF | TGCAGTGCCCTCCTGCGACGGGACCGCTTATCCTTT
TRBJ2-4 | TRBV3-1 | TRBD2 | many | CASSQEGGAKNIQYF | TGTGCCAGCAGCCAAGAGGGGGGGGCCAAAAACATTCAGTACTTC
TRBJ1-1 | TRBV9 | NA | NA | CASSVDGGAYTEAFF | TGTGCCAGCAGCGTAGATGGAGGGGCCTACACTGAAGCTTTCTTT
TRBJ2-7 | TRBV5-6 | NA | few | CASTKPTSYEQYF | TGTGCCAGCACTAAACCAACGAGCTACGAGCAGTACTTC
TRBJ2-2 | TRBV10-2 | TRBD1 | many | CASRSPGTGNTGELFF | TGCGCCAGCAGATCCCCCGGGACAGGGAACACCGGGGAGCTGTTTTTT
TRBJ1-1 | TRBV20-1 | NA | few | CSARGTTGASGRNTEAFF | TGCAGTGCTAGAGGGACGACAGGAGCCTCCGGCAGGAACACTGAAGCTTTCTTT
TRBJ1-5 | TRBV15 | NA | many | CATSVDHQPQHF | TGTGCCACCAGCGTTGATCATCAGCCCCAGCATTTT
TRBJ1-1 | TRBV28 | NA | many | CTSSRASNMNTEAFF | TGTACCAGCAGTCGCGCCTCTAACATGAACACTGAAGCTTTCTTT
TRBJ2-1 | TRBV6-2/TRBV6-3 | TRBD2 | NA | CASSLTGTSDYNEQFF | TGTGCCAGCAGTCTTACCGGGACTAGCGATTACAATGAGCAGTTCTTC
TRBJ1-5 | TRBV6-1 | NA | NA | CASSELAGDSNQPQRF | TGTGCCAGCAGTGAATTGGCGGGAGATAGCAATCAGCCCCAGCGTTTT
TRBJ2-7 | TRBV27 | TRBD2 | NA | CASFPSGSSYEQYF | TGTGCCAGCTTCCCTAGCGGGAGCTCCTACGAGCAGTACTTC
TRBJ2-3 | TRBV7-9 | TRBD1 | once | CASSDAGDRDTDTQYF | TGTGCCAGCAGCGATGCCGGGGACAGGGACACAGATACGCAGTATTTT
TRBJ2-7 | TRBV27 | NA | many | CASSLSGYGYEQYF | TGTGCCAGCAGCCTATCAGGGTACGGGTACGAGCAGTACTTC
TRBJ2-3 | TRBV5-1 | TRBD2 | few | CASSALAGGPPDTQYF | TGCGCCAGCAGCGCACTAGCGGGAGGGCCCCCAGATACGCAGTATTTT
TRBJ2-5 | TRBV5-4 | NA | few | CASSSSTKETQYF | TGTGCCAGCAGCTCCTCGACCAAAGAGACCCAGTACTTC
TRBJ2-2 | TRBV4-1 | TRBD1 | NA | CASSQNQGANTGELFF | TGCGCCAGCAGCCAGAACCAGGGGGCGAACACCGGGGAGCTGTTTTTT
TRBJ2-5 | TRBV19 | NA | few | CASSGRVGSMETQYF | TGTGCCAGTAGTGGACGAGTAGGCTCAATGGAGACCCAGTACTTC